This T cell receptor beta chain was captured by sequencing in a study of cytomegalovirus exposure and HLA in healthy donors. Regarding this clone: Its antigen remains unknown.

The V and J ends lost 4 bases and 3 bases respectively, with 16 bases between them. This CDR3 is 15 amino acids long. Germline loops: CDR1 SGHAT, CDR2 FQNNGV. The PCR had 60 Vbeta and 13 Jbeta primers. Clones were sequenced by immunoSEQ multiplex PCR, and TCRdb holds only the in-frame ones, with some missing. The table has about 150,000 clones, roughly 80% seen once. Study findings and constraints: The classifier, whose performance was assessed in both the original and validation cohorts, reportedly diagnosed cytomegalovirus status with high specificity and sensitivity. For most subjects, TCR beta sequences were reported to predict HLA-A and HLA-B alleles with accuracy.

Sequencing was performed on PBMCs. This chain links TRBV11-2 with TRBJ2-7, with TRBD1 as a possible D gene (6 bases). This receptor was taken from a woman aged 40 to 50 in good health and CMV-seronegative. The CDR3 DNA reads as TGTGCCAGCAGCTCGATCCGGGACACGTTCTACGAGCAGTACTTC. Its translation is CASSSIRDTFYEQYF.